This T cell receptor beta chain was recovered during a study of blood T cell repertoires in COVID-19 (dated by TCRdb to about 2020). With regard to the full study: Samples covering the acute and convalescent phases of COVID-19 were provided by collaborators in the United States, Italy and Spain. Deeply sampled blood TCRbeta repertoires from subjects exposed to, actively infected with, or recovered from COVID-19 were included in the dataset. Samples came from the ongoing ImmuneRACE study (first 160 participants) plus 1,254 subjects from 6 global collaborators. The repertoires were released in a freely available public database meant as a resource for research on the immune response to SARS-CoV-2. The prospective study material was composed of cDNA or gDNA derived from T cells, B-cell-depleted T cells, or PBMCs. Nearly every sample came with metadata listing a de-identified subject ID, COVID-19 status, age in years and sex. HLA class I and class II types, where available, came from metadata supplied by the sample provider rather than from assay-based typing. The study at large found these results: Clinical and demographic metadata were provided uncurated, with the amount varying by source and participant.

Details on this clone: Its binding antigen is unknown. No much larger clone exists at a distance of one base, and base qualities are not known.

TCRbeta CDR3 regions were amplified from genomic DNA by means of the immunoSEQ Assay, a bias-controlled multiplex PCR. Per the authors' processing: Within the assay, amplification of reference gene primers was used to estimate how many nucleated cells each sample contained. To quantify the absolute abundance of each unique TCRbeta CDR3 rearrangement, sequence reads were collapsed and filtered. For each sample, productive Simpson clonality was calculated as the square root of Simpson's diversity index over productive rearrangements. Here the immuneACCESS table is served through TCRdb, limited to in-frame sequences with V and J called. Missing clones are a known gap in these copies; in checked studies unresolved V genes cover under half, and the rest lacks a known reason. The DNA was the basis for D and trimming; V, J and clone size are from that table. The sample table shows approximately 180,000 clones, and 70% to 90% are seen once. The ten most abundant clones make up 20% to 25% of the sample.

Per the germline V gene, SNHLY is the CDR1 and FYNNEI is the CDR2. From the cysteine through the phenylalanine, the CDR3 covers 13 amino acids. Just CDR3 DNA is preserved here, 39 bases in frame from base 1. After removal of 7 bases from V and 5 bases from J, the junction retains 5 bases not matched to a gene. Each collaborating institution followed its own protocols to collect whole blood in K2EDTA tubes. For TCRbeta analysis, collaborators shipped samples in one of three forms: frozen whole blood, isolated PBMCs, or DNA extracted from either of those sample types. The sequence joins TRBV2 to TRBJ1-1, with 9 junctional bases fitting TRBD1. This TCR was recovered from a man in his sixties with active or convalescent COVID-19. Specimen: peripheral blood. The DNA sequence follows: TGTGCCAGCACCGAAGGGACAGGGACTGAAGCTTTCTTT. This gives the protein CASTEGTGTEAFF.